This passage covers 25 T cell receptor beta chains from one sample sequenced in a study of T cells in Graves' hyperthyroidism and ophthalmopathy. Amplified TCR beta CDR3 regions derived from RNA transcripts. RT-PCR in the first round (using the HTBI primer set) targeted the TCR CDR3. TCRdb re-called the multiplex PCR reads through MiXCR, storing one row per CDR3 protein. The sample carries some 360,000 distinct CDR3 sequences, over 11% recorded once. The sequenced material came from blood. The receptors shown here come from a woman aged 55 to 70 with Graves' hyperthyroidism.

This clonotype was observed a few times. The chain has TRBV20-1 and TRBJ1-1; 7 nucleotides agree with TRBD1. The length of the CDR3 is 15 residues. The germline CDR1 and CDR2 sequences are DFQATT and SNEGSKA (reference sequence). With V trimmed by 1 base and J by 1 base, 6 bases remained unmatched. In nucleotides, the CDR3 is TGCAGTGCTAGAGGTACGGGACAGACGAACACTGAAGCTTTCTTT. It specifies CSARGTGQTNTEAFF.

The chain couples TRBV29-1 to TRBJ2-3, with 10 positions matching TRBD1. J lost 4 bases, V lost 4 bases, and 8 bases had no gene match. CDR1 is SQVTM, CDR2 ANQGSEA, per germline. CDR3 length: 15 residues. The CDR3 reads CSVVLGQGQADTQYF. In DNA form, the CDR3 reads TGCAGCGTTGTTTTGGGACAGGGGCAGGCAGATACGCAGTATTTT.

This clonotype was counted ten times or more. This sequence may be a read error, since a much larger clone differs from it by one base. This chain uses TRBV11-2 with TRBJ2-1, with 15 bases matching TRBD2. Germline assignment: CDR1 SGHAT and CDR2 FQNNGV. There are 16 residues in the CDR3. CDR3 bases: TGTGTCAGCAGCCGAAGGACTAGCGGGAGGGGCAATGAGCAGTTCTTC. The encoded protein is CVSSRRTSGRGNEQFF.

This clonotype was detected many times. This chain connects TRBV5-1 to TRBJ2-2; D is uncertain. V was trimmed by 1 base and J by 1 base, leaving 8 bases between them. CDR3 length: 15 amino acids. Germline lookup yields CDR1 SGHRS and CDR2 YFSETQ. DNA of the CDR3: TGCGCCAGCAGCTTGAACAGTCTGAACACCGGGGAGCTGTTTTTT. Protein product: CASSLNSLNTGELFF.

In its sample, this clonotype was seen many times. The V gene is TRBV11-2, the J gene TRBJ2-1; weak D call: TRBD2 (7 bases). V lost 5 bases to trimming and J lost 4 bases, with 15 bases between them. CDR1 SGHAT and CDR2 FQNNGV come from the germline V gene. This CDR3 is 15 amino acids long. The chain's CDR3 is CASSRGAGAYNEQFF. CDR3 coding DNA: TGTGCCAGCAGCCGAGGGGCGGGGGCATACAATGAGCAGTTCTTC. Based on the CDR3 plus reference TRBV11-2 and TRBJ2-1, the full variable domain is EAGVAQSPRYKIIEKRQSVAFWCNPISGHATLYWYQQILGQGPKLLIQFQNNGVVDDSQLPKDRFSAERLKGVDSTLKIQPAKLEDSAVYLCASSRGAGAYNEQFFGPGTRLTVL.

This clonotype was seen a handful of times. This sequence joins TRBV10-2 and TRBJ1-3; a weak D match, TRBD1 (6 bases). Trimming took off 6 bases at V and 5 bases at J, with 17 bases between the two ends. There are 15 residues in the CDR3. Germline V gene data show CDR1 as WSHSY and CDR2 as SAAADI. CDR3 coding DNA: TGCGCCAGCAGCGAGATGGCAGGGGCGCGAAACACCATATATTTT. Protein: CASSEMAGARNTIYF.

This chain connects TRBV10-3 to TRBJ2-1; D gene ambiguous. V shed 5 bases and J shed 5 bases, with 4 bases lying between them. The CDR3 totals 11 residues. Germline values: CDR1 ENHRY, CDR2 SYGVKD. The CDR3 bases are TGTGCCATCAGTCGAAACAATGAGCAGTTCTTC. Protein product: CAISRNNEQFF.

The chain carries TRBV11-2 and TRBJ2-2; 13 bases line up with TRBD2. The germline V gene has CDR1 SGHAT and CDR2 FQNNGV. This CDR3 spans 16 amino acids. V trimming: 5 bases; J trimming: 4 bases; junction bases outside the gene matches: 4. CDR3 sequence: CASSHRLAGGTGELFF. The CDR3 DNA is TGTGCCAGCAGCCATCGACTAGCGGGAGGCACCGGGGAGCTGTTTTTT.

This clonotype has a count of ten or more. The J gene is TRBJ1-1, the V gene TRBV6-5, with 9 bases matching TRBD1. This CDR3 is 14 amino acids long. V lost 1 base and J lost 3; bases outside the gene matches: 0. Germline lookup yields CDR1 MNHEY and CDR2 SVGAGI. The CDR3 DNA is TGTGCCAGCAGTTACTGGGACAGGGACACTGAAGCTTTCTTT. It translates to CASSYWDRDTEAFF.

This clonotype was found many times. The rearrangement joins TRBV6-1 to TRBJ2-1; D perhaps matches TRBD2 (5 bases). Trimming removed 8 bases from V and 4 bases from J, with 15 bases in between. There are 14 residues in the CDR3. Germline CDR1 is MNHNS and CDR2 is SASEGT. CDR3 coding DNA: TGTGCCAGCCCCGGTTGCCGCGGGTACAATGAGCAGTTCTTC. Its protein product is CASPGCRGYNEQFF.

The rearrangement links TRBV6-1 to TRBJ2-5; 8 positions agree with TRBD1. The CDR3 runs to 12 residues. The V gene end was trimmed by 8 bases and the J gene end by 5 bases; junction bases not matched to a gene: 4. Looked up from germline, CDR1 is MNHNS and CDR2 is SASEGT. The CDR3 region is CASWTGSETQYF. As DNA, the CDR3 is TGTGCCAGCTGGACAGGGTCGGAGACCCAGTACTTC.

This clonotype occurred a few times. The chain couples TRBV24-1 to TRBJ2-5; D unclear. CDR1 is KGHDR and CDR2 is SFDVKD in the germline V gene. V lost 5 bases, J lost 2 bases, and 5 bases lay in between. This CDR3 has 12 amino acids. CDR3 residues: CATSGQQETQYF. The CDR3 DNA reads TGTGCCACCAGTGGTCAGCAAGAGACCCAGTACTTC.

This clonotype was detected many times. The chain recombines TRBV11-3 with TRBJ2-1; possible D gene TRBD1, 6 bases. The length of the CDR3 is 14 residues. V was clipped by 1 base and J by 5 bases, with 9 bases between them. Per the germline V gene, CDR1 is SGHNT and CDR2 is YENEEA. The CDR3 coding sequence is TGTGCCAGCAGCTTAGGGCGACAGGACAATGAGCAGTTCTTC. Amino acid sequence: CASSLGRQDNEQFF.

This clonotype was counted only a few times. This chain uses TRBV20-1 with TRBJ2-1; 13 bases are shared with TRBD2. CDR1 is DFQATT and CDR2 is SNEGSKA in the germline V gene (reference sequence). The CDR3 extends over 17 amino acids. V lost 0 bases to trimming and J lost 7 bases; unmatched junction nucleotides: 9. Written as DNA, the CDR3 is TGCAGTGCTAGAGACCGCGGACTAGCGGGAGTCTCAAATGAGCAGTTCTTC. Its protein is CSARDRGLAGVSNEQFF.

This chain joins TRBV6-2 or TRBV6-3 and TRBJ2-1; 14 nucleotides match TRBD2. This CDR3 region has 19 residues. Trimming cost V 6 bases and J 2 bases; bases outside gene matches: 12. CDR1 is MNHEY, CDR2 SVGEGT, per germline. The CDR3 loop reads CASSMGLAGDGVAYNEQFF. The CDR3 DNA sequence: TGTGCCAGCAGCATGGGACTAGCGGGAGATGGGGTGGCCTACAATGAGCAGTTCTTC.

V gene TRBV4-2 combines with J gene TRBJ2-1, with 10 nucleotides matching TRBD2. The CDR3 runs 17 residues. Germline CDR1 and CDR2: LGHNA and YNFKEQ. Trimming removed 4 bases from V and 1 base from J; junction bases left unmatched: 7. The DNA for the CDR3 is TGTGCCAGCAGCCCCCGACTAGCGGGCCCTTCCTACAATGAGCAGTTCTTC. Protein product: CASSPRLAGPSYNEQFF.

Ten or more counts support this clonotype. The J gene is TRBJ2-3, the V gene TRBV11-3; D gene unclear. Germline CDR1 is SGHNT and CDR2 is YENEEA. CDR3 length equals 14 residues. V dropped 6 bases and J dropped 3 bases, with 13 bases sitting between them. The CDR3 coding sequence is TGTGCCAGCAGTTCCCCGGCGTCGACAGATACGCAGTATTTT. It codes for CASSSPASTDTQYF.

There are many counts of this clonotype. The rearrangement links TRBV6-1 to TRBJ2-3; perhaps TRBD1 as D (5 bases). The CDR3 has 17 residues. Trimming stripped 1 base from V and 2 bases from J, with 16 bases between. The germline CDR1 and CDR2 sequences are MNHNS and SASEGT. The CDR3 here is CASSEEGPDTLTDTQYF. CDR3 nucleotides: TGTGCCAGCAGTGAAGAGGGGCCAGACACCCTCACAGATACGCAGTATTTT.

This clonotype has a handful of counts. The gene calls are TRBV9 and TRBJ2-2, with unresolved D. The germline V gene has CDR1 SGDLS and CDR2 YYNGEE. Trimming pared 0 bases from V and 6 bases from J, leaving 6 bases between. This CDR3 has 13 residues. The CDR3 DNA reads TGTGCCAGCAGCGTAGGGGGTCCCGGGGAGCTGTTTTTT. This encodes CASSVGGPGELFF.

The V gene is TRBV5-6, the J gene TRBJ2-6; D call uncertain. The germline CDR1 and CDR2 sequences are SGHDT and YYEEEE. The V gene lost 3 bases and the J gene lost 0 bases, with 10 bases spanning the gap. CDR3 length: 16 residues. CDR3 sequence: CASSSLVSSGANVLTF. DNA of the CDR3: TGTGCCAGCAGCTCCCTCGTGAGCTCTGGGGCCAACGTCCTGACTTTC.

The V call is TRBV11-2, the J call TRBJ2-7, with unresolved D. V shed 2 bases and J shed 1 base, with 9 bases lying between them. Germline CDR1 reads SGHAT; CDR2 reads FQNNGV. This CDR3 has 14 residues. CDR3 DNA: TGTGCCAGCAGCTTAATCAGGCATTCCTACGAGCAGTACTTC. Translated, it gives CASSLIRHSYEQYF.

This clonotype occurred a few times. The chain is built from TRBV4-2 and TRBJ2-3; the match to TRBD2 covers 8 bases. The germline V gene encodes CDR1 LGHNA and CDR2 YNFKEQ. The junction had 10 bases not matched to a gene; V was cut back by 0 bases and J by 5 bases. The CDR3 has 17 residues. The CDR3 coding sequence is TGTGCCAGCAGCCAAGAGCTGGAGCTAGCGGGTCAAGATACGCAGTATTTT. It specifies CASSQELELAGQDTQYF.

This clonotype has a count of ten or more. In nucleotides, the CDR3 is TGTGCCAGCAGCTTTCCCAGGGCTGGATCACCCCTCCACTTT. This sequence encodes CASSFPRAGSPLHF. The V call is TRBV7-8, the J call TRBJ1-6; TRBD1 is a possible D gene (5 bases). CDR3 size: 14 residues. Germline V gene sequence: CDR1 SGHVS, CDR2 FQNEAQ. V shed 3 bases and J shed 10 bases, with 13 bases lying between them. Full variable domain (outside the CDR3, taken from reference TRBV7-8 and TRBJ1-6): GAGVSQSPRYKVAKRGQDVALRCDPISGHVSLFWYQQALGQGPEFLTYFQNEAQLDKSGLPSDRFFAERPEGSVSTLKIQRTQQEDSAVYLCASSFPRAGSPLHFGNGTRLTVT.

This chain joins TRBV5-1 and TRBJ2-2; a possible D gene is TRBD2 (5 bases). CDR1 and CDR2 from the germline V gene are SGHRS and YFSETQ. The CDR3 runs to 12 residues. The V end lost 4 bases, the J end lost 7 bases, and 8 bases lay between the germline ends. Here the CDR3 reads CASSPEVGELFF. DNA for the CDR3: TGCGCCAGCAGCCCGGAGGTCGGGGAGCTGTTTTTT.

The rearrangement uses TRBV4-1 and TRBJ2-1; no reliable D call. Trimming pared 2 bases from V and 6 bases from J, leaving 8 bases between. Germline CDR1 MGHRA, CDR2 YSYEKL. CDR3 length: 13 residues. CDR3 amino acids: CASSQPLGNEQFF. Here the CDR3 DNA reads TGCGCCAGCAGCCAACCGTTAGGCAATGAGCAGTTCTTC.